The clone carrying this T cell receptor beta chain was counted only a few times. The source of the sample is a study of T cells in Graves' hyperthyroidism and ophthalmopathy. The investigators amplified TCR beta CDR3 regions from RNA transcripts. Using the HTBI primer set, a first-round RT-PCR was run on the TCR CDR3. TCRdb called the multiplex PCR reads again in MiXCR, with one record for every CDR3 protein. The sample consists of roughly 420,000 distinct CDR3 sequences, roughly an eighth of them appearing once. V lost 3 bases to trimming and J lost 7 bases, with 12 bases between them. The CDR3 extends over 14 amino acids. Germline V gene lookup returns CDR1 KGHDR and CDR2 SFDVKD.

The chain combines TRBV24-1 with TRBJ2-1; D is tentatively TRBD1 or TRBD2 (5 bases each). The clonotype was recovered from a woman under 30 with Graves' hyperthyroidism. Sequencing was performed on blood. CDR3 amino acids: CATSDGGVLNEQFF. CDR3 DNA sequence: TGTGCCACCAGTGATGGGGGAGTGCTAAATGAGCAGTTCTTC.